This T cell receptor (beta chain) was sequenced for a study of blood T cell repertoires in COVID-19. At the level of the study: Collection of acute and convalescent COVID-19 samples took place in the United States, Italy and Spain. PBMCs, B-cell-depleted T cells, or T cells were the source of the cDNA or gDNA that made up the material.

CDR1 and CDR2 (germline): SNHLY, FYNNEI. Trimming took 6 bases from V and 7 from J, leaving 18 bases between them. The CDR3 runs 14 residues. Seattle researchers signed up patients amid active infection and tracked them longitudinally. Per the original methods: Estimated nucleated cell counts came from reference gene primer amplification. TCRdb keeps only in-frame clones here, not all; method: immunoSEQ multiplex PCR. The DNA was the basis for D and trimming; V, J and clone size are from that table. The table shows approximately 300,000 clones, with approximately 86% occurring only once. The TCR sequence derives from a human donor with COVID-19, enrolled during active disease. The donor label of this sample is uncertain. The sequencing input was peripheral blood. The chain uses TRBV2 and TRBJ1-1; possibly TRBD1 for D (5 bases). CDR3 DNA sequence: TGTGCCAGCAGGGGACTTTCGACGGTCTTTGAAGCTTTCTTT. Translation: CASRGLSTVFEAFF.